Following are 2 T cell receptor beta chains from one sample sequenced in a study of hypomethylating agent response in myelodysplastic syndrome. Clones were read by immunoSEQ multiplex PCR, and TCRdb kept only the in-frame ones, dropping some. The sample has a few thousand clones, less than 85% seen once. The starting material was bone marrow, obtained before or after starting hypomethylating agent treatment for myelodysplastic syndrome (not recorded which). The receptors shown here come from a human donor with myelodysplastic syndrome.

The chain recombines TRBV11-3 with TRBJ1-1; D unresolved. There are 14 residues in the CDR3. Per germline, CDR1 SGHNT and CDR2 YENEEA. V was shortened by 1 base and J by 3 bases, with 9 bases between the two germline ends. The CDR3 nucleotides read TGTGCCAGCAGCTTAGGCGGACTGCACACTGAAGCTTTCTTT. It is translated as CASSLGGLHTEAFF.

This chain uses TRBV4-1 with TRBJ1-6, with 7 nucleotides matching TRBD1. The CDR3 loop spans 14 amino acids. Trimming cost V 6 bases and J 5 bases; bases outside gene matches: 4. The germline V gene has CDR1 MGHRA and CDR2 YSYEKL. The CDR3 sequence is CASRGDSHNSPLHF. DNA of the CDR3: TGCGCCAGCAGAGGGGACAGCCATAATTCACCCCTCCACTTT.